This T cell receptor beta chain comes out of a study of T-cell memory formation after mild COVID-19. This clonotype was seen only a few times. A single record per CDR3 protein comes from TCRdb applying MiXCR to the 5' RACE reads. This sample yields roughly 550,000 distinct CDR3 sequences, of which 20% are seen a single time; roughly an eighth belongs to the top ten. The germline V and J ends were trimmed by 1 base and 4 bases, with 10 bases remaining between them. Germline values: CDR1 DFQATT, CDR2 SNEGSKA (reference sequence). The CDR3 has 13 residues. The V and J genes are TRBV20-1 and TRBJ1-2; D remains unclear. This receptor was obtained from an adult woman who had mild COVID-19 (a few samples of this study predate the infection). Cell type and time point are not known. The sequenced sample was PBMCs or a T cell subset sorted from them (not recorded which). CDR3 coding DNA: TGCAGTGCTAGAGTGAATGGAGGCTATGGCTACACCTTC. This sequence encodes CSARVNGGYGYTF.